Each of the 11 T cell receptor beta chains below was sequenced from the same sample in a study of T cell responses to AZD1222 COVID-19 vaccine. Repertoires were generated with immunoSEQ multiplex PCR, while TCRdb's copy carries only in-frame clones and drops some. The repertoire includes about 110,000 clones, 85% to 90% of them detected once, and 2% to 3% sits in the top ten. The sequencing used peripheral blood, collected on day 0 of AZD1222 vaccination. These receptors originate from an adult in good health.

This chain links TRBV6-1 with TRBJ2-7, with 8 bases fitting TRBD1. The length of the CDR3 is 16 residues. Germline trimming cut 6 bases from V and 3 bases from J; bases unmatched to any gene: 13. Per the germline V gene, CDR1 is MNHNS and CDR2 is SASEGT. Here the CDR3 reads CASSETPDRAGYEQYF. Written as DNA, the CDR3 is TGTGCCAGCAGCGAAACCCCGGACAGGGCGGGCTACGAGCAGTACTTC.

This clone was counted between two and nine times. V is TRBV4-1 and J is TRBJ1-6, with D possibly being TRBD1 (6 bases). Germline V gives CDR1 MGHRA, CDR2 YSYEKL. This CDR3 has 15 amino acids. Trimming cost V 1 base and J 13 bases, with 17 bases left between them. CDR3 protein: CASSQGGGHLSPLHF. DNA of the CDR3: TGCGCCAGCAGCCAAGGGGGGGGACACCTTTCTCCCCTCCACTTT.

This chain uses TRBV19 with TRBJ2-1, with 11 nucleotides matching TRBD1. Per germline, CDR1 LNHDA and CDR2 SQIVND (reference sequence). This CDR3 is 17 amino acids long. V lost 6 bases and J lost 0; bases outside the gene matches: 7. The DNA of the CDR3 is TGTGCCAGTAGCAGAGGGACAGGGGGAGGCTCCTACAATGAGCAGTTCTTC. Translated, it gives CASSRGTGGGSYNEQFF.

The chain recombines TRBV5-1 with TRBJ1-1, with D unresolved. This CDR3 has 13 amino acids. CDR1 and CDR2 (germline): SGHRS, YFSETQ. Trimming took 0 bases from V and 8 from J, leaving 11 bases between them. DNA for the CDR3: TGCGCCAGCAGCTTGGAACTAGGCAGAGAAGCTTTCTTT. This sequence encodes CASSLELGREAFF.

This chain connects TRBV28 to TRBJ1-1, with 7 bases matching TRBD1. V lost 5 bases, J lost 11 bases, and 14 bases stayed unmatched. Per germline, CDR1 MDHEN and CDR2 SYDVKM. The CDR3 totals 14 residues. The CDR3 coding sequence is TGTGCCAGCAGTCAAGCGCCGGGACAGCTCGCGGCTTTCTTT. Translation gives CASSQAPGQLAAFF.

The chain links TRBV7-2 to TRBJ2-3; D not resolved. CDR3 size: 13 residues. V shed 4 bases and J shed 3 bases, with 8 bases lying between them. Germline CDR1 reads SGHTA; CDR2 reads FQGNSA. The CDR3 DNA sequence: TGTGCCAGCAGCTCGACTCATACAGATACGCAGTATTTT. Its translation is CASSSTHTDTQYF.

V gene TRBV18 combines with J gene TRBJ1-1; TRBD1 is a possible D gene (5 bases). Trimming shortened V by 8 bases and J by 7 bases, and 17 bases separated the two germline ends. This CDR3 is 13 amino acids long. Looked up from germline, CDR1 is KGHSH and CDR2 is LQKENI. The CDR3 sequence: CASGEGPSGEAFF. The CDR3 DNA sequence: TGTGCCAGCGGGGAGGGGCCGTCGGGTGAAGCTTTCTTT.

This chain joins TRBV20-1 and TRBJ2-1, with 7 bases matching TRBD2. The CDR3 is 13 amino acids. Germline loops: CDR1 DFQATT, CDR2 SNEGSKA (reference sequence). V shed 3 bases, J shed 6 bases, and the junction held 5 bases outside the gene matches. DNA of the CDR3: TGCAGTGCTAGTCGGGGGGACGCCAATGAGCAGTTCTTC. Its translation: CSASRGDANEQFF.

The chain is built from TRBV5-1 and TRBJ1-1, with unresolved D. CDR3 length: 14 amino acids. Trimming pared 0 bases from V and 6 bases from J, leaving 12 bases between. The germline V gene has CDR1 SGHRS and CDR2 YFSETQ. This chain's CDR3 is CASSLATVGAEAFF. Here the CDR3 DNA reads TGCGCCAGCAGCTTGGCCACCGTAGGCGCTGAAGCTTTCTTT.

The chain is built from TRBV25-1 and TRBJ2-1; the D gene could be TRBD1 or TRBD2 (5 bases each). The CDR3 has 15 residues. Germline CDR1 and CDR2: MGHDK and SYGVNS. Trimming pared 2 bases from V and 5 bases from J, leaving 13 bases between. DNA of the CDR3: TGTGCCAGCAGTGAAGCAGGGAGTGACAACAATGAGCAGTTCTTC. It specifies CASSEAGSDNNEQFF.

The CDR3 nucleotides are TGTGCCAGCAGCGGACAGGGGAGCCATGGGGAAAAACTGTTTTTT. It yields the protein CASSGQGSHGEKLFF. This rearrangement joins TRBV7-8 to TRBJ1-4; 9 bases line up with TRBD1. The germline V gene has CDR1 SGHVS and CDR2 FQNEAQ. The V and J ends lost 5 bases and 8 bases, in that order; junction bases with no gene match: 9. CDR3 length: 15 residues.